Presented here are 16 T cell receptor beta chains from one specimen sequenced in a study of blood T cell repertoires in COVID-19. The data were produced by immunoSEQ multiplex PCR, yet TCRdb's version contains in-frame clones alone and is incomplete. The table shows about 41,000 clones, with about 85% occurring only once. The sequenced sample consisted of peripheral blood. Source of these receptors: a woman over 75 with acute or convalescent COVID-19.

The chain is built from TRBV6-6 and TRBJ1-1; D is unresolved. V was pared by 8 bases and J by 4 bases, with 17 bases between. The CDR3 has 14 amino acids. CDR1 and CDR2 from the germline V gene are MNHNY and SVGAGI (reference sequence). The chain's CDR3 is CASSDAGKSTEAFF. For the CDR3, the DNA is TGTGCCAGCTCAGACGCGGGTAAGAGCACTGAAGCTTTCTTT.

The chain uses TRBV6-5 and TRBJ1-2, with D possibly matching TRBD1 (5 bases). The CDR3 is 13 residues long. Germline CDR1 MNHEY, CDR2 SVGAGI. Trimming removed 6 bases from V and 10 bases from J, with 18 bases in between. The CDR3 DNA reads TGTGCCAGCAGGCCCTCGGGAGGGGAGGTCTACACCTTC. Translating it yields CASRPSGGEVYTF.

This chain uses TRBV5-1 with TRBJ1-2; D perhaps matches TRBD1 (6 bases). The CDR3 covers 15 residues. V lost 4 bases and J 8 bases, leaving 21 bases between the germline ends. The germline gives CDR1 SGHRS, CDR2 YFSETQ. The CDR3, as DNA: TGCGCCAGCAGCCCGGGGGGCAGGGCCCCTTGGGGCTACACCTTC. Amino acids: CASSPGGRAPWGYTF.

The chain combines TRBV12-3 or TRBV12-4 with TRBJ1-5, with D perhaps TRBD1 (5 bases). The ends were cut back, 6 bases at V and 4 bases at J, with 10 bases in the middle. The CDR3 loop spans 13 amino acids. This CDR3 is CASRQTVNQPQHF. CDR3 DNA: TGTGCCAGCAGGCAGACAGTAAATCAGCCCCAGCATTTT.

The chain joins TRBV28 to TRBJ1-2; D may be TRBD1 (6 bases). The CDR3 consists of 16 residues. Germline V gives CDR1 MDHEN, CDR2 SYDVKM. V was cut by 3 bases and J by 6 bases, with 20 bases left in between. The CDR3 loop is CASSFGSGAGRDGYTF. The CDR3 nucleotides read TGTGCCAGCAGTTTTGGCTCGGGGGCAGGGAGGGATGGCTACACCTTC.

The rearrangement joins TRBV5-1 to TRBJ1-2; D unresolved. Per germline, CDR1 SGHRS and CDR2 YFSETQ. This CDR3 is built from 15 residues. V was pared by 1 base and J by 4 bases, with 14 bases between. The CDR3 spells CASSLSLTLSYGYTF. The DNA for the CDR3 is TGCGCCAGCAGCTTGAGTCTTACGCTAAGCTATGGCTACACCTTC.

V usage is TRBV19 and J usage is TRBJ1-2; no reliable D call. Per the germline V gene, CDR1 is LNHDA and CDR2 is SQIVND (reference sequence). The length of the CDR3 is 14 residues. V was cut by 0 bases and J by 0 bases, with 5 bases left in between. The CDR3 reads CASSIDGANYGYTF. The CDR3 DNA is TGTGCCAGTAGTATAGACGGAGCTAACTATGGCTACACCTTC.

V is TRBV6-5 and J is TRBJ2-1; a possible D gene is TRBD2 (7 bases). The germline V gene encodes CDR1 MNHEY and CDR2 SVGAGI. The CDR3 loop spans 15 amino acids. Trimming took off 0 bases at V and 5 bases at J, with 11 bases between the two ends. The CDR3 region has the DNA TGTGCCAGCAGTTACTCGTGGGGGGGCAACAATGAGCAGTTCTTC. As protein: CASSYSWGGNNEQFF.

The chain links TRBV7-2 to TRBJ2-2, with 10 bases identical to TRBD1. CDR1 and CDR2 from the germline V gene are SGHTA and FQGNSA. V shed 7 bases, J shed 3 bases, and the junction held 2 bases outside the gene matches. The CDR3 contains 14 residues. The CDR3 protein is CASTGQGDTGELFF. CDR3 sequence (DNA): TGTGCCAGCACCGGACAGGGGGACACCGGGGAGCTGTTTTTT.

The chain carries TRBV5-5 and TRBJ1-1; D remains ambiguous. Trimming took off 5 bases at V and 0 bases at J, with 11 bases between the two ends. Germline V gene lookup returns CDR1 SGHKS and CDR2 YYEKEE (reference sequence). This CDR3 region has 14 residues. The CDR3 DNA reads as TGTGCCAGCAGTCAGACAAGCATGAACACTGAAGCTTTCTTT. Protein: CASSQTSMNTEAFF.

The sample holds one count of this clone. This chain connects TRBV27 to TRBJ1-4; D call uncertain. This CDR3 contains 8 residues. Germline V lookup: CDR1 MNHEY, CDR2 SMNVEV (reference sequence). V lost 4 bases and J lost 16, with 4 bases in between. CDR3 sequence reads: CASSSRFF. CDR3 bases: TGTGCCAGCAGTTCCCGGTTTTTT.

The chain carries TRBV11-2 and TRBJ2-5; TRBD1 is a possible D gene (6 bases). The CDR3 length is 14 residues. The V gene's germline CDR1 is SGHAT and CDR2 FQNNGV. V shed 6 bases and J shed 4 bases, with 15 bases lying between them. The CDR3 nucleotides are TGTGCCAGCAGGCTTCCGGGCAGGGGAGAGACCCAGTACTTC. It yields the protein CASRLPGRGETQYF.

This sequence joins TRBV6-1 and TRBJ1-4; D uncertain. Germline CDR1 MNHNS, CDR2 SASEGT. This CDR3 contains 15 residues. V lost 2 bases and J lost 5, with 12 bases in between. The chain's CDR3 is CASSELGLRNEKLFF. CDR3 DNA: TGTGCCAGCAGTGAACTGGGTTTGAGGAATGAAAAACTGTTTTTT.

This clone was seen a single time. V and J are TRBV5-4 and TRBJ2-1; unclear D gene. Trimming pared 2 bases from V and 0 bases from J, leaving 9 bases between. Germline-derived CDR1 and CDR2 are SGHNT and YYREEE (reference sequence). CDR3 size: 15 residues. The CDR3, as DNA: TGTGCCAGCAGCTTAGGTGGGCCCTCCTACAATGAGCAGTTCTTC. Translated: CASSLGGPSYNEQFF. The variable domain in full, completed from reference TRBV5-4 and TRBJ2-1, reads ETGVTQSPTHLIKTRGQQVTLRCSSQSGHNTVSWYQQALGQGPQFIFQYYREEENGRGNFPPRFSGLQFPNYSSELNVNALELDDSALYLCASSLGGPSYNEQFFGPGTRLTVL.

The gene calls are TRBV5-1 and TRBJ2-1; TRBD1 might be the D (5 bases). Trimming removed 5 bases from V and 2 bases from J, with 14 bases in between. The germline CDR1 and CDR2 sequences are SGHRS and YFSETQ. This CDR3 is built from 15 residues. In DNA, the CDR3 is TGCGCCAGCAGACCCGGACAAGGCACCTACAATGAGCAGTTCTTC. As protein: CASRPGQGTYNEQFF.

This chain uses TRBV20-1 with TRBJ1-2; TRBD1 might be the D (6 bases). V was cut by 6 bases and J by 4 bases, with 9 bases left in between. Germline V CDR1 and CDR2: DFQATT, SNEGSKA (reference sequence). The CDR3 contains 11 residues. CDR3 residues: CSADRFYGYTF. The CDR3 nucleotides read TGCAGTGCCGACAGGTTCTATGGCTACACCTTC.